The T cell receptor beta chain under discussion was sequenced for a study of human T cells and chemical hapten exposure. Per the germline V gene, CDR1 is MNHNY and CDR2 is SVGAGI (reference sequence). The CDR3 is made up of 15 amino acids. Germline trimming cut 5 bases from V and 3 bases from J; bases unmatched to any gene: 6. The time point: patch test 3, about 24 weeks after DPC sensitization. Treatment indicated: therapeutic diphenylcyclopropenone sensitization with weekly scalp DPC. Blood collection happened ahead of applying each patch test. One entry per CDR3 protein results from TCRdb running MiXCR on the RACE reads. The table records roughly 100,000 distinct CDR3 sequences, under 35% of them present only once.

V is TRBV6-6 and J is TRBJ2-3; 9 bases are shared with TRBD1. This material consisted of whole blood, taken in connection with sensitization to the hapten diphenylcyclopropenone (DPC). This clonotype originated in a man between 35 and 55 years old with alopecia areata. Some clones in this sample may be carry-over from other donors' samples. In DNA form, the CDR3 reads TGTGCCAGCAGTCCGACAGGGGGGCGGACAGATACGCAGTATTTT. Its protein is CASSPTGGRTDTQYF.